These 5 T cell receptor beta chains originate from one sample sequenced in a study of cytomegalovirus exposure and HLA in healthy donors. The PCR ran on 60 Vbeta and 13 Jbeta primers. The data were produced by immunoSEQ multiplex PCR, yet TCRdb's version contains in-frame clones alone and is incomplete. The top ten hold around 1.2% of the sample, which has about 130,000 clones, approximately 80% seen once. Material for sequencing was PBMCs. These TCRs come from a girl aged 2-10 years in good health and CMV-seronegative.

This clone was seen a few times. The genes are TRBV7-6 and TRBJ1-1; D ambiguous. Between the trimmed V and J ends, which lost 5 bases and 6 bases, there was a span of 16 bases. Germline CDR1 reads SGHVS; CDR2 reads FNYEAQ. The CDR3 runs to 14 residues. The CDR3 region has the DNA TGTGCCAGCAGCACCCGGGAGACTCGGGCTGAAGCTTTCTTT. Residues: CASSTRETRAEAFF.

J is TRBJ1-1 and V is TRBV5-4, with D hard to call. Deletions cut 5 bases from V and 4 bases from J, with 6 bases between. Germline V lookup: CDR1 SGHNT, CDR2 YYREEE (reference sequence). The CDR3 is 11 residues long. This CDR3 is CASSISTEAFF. CDR3 coding DNA: TGTGCCAGCAGTATCAGCACTGAAGCTTTCTTT.

CDR3 protein: CAWSVSSGGYNEQFF. The DNA for the CDR3 is TGTGCCTGGAGTGTTAGTAGCGGGGGTTACAATGAGCAGTTCTTC. The J gene is TRBJ2-1, the V gene TRBV30; 9 positions agree with TRBD2. The CDR3 spans 15 residues. The V segment lost 0 bases and the J segment 4 bases; nucleotides outside the gene matches: 4. Germline CDR1 is GTSNPN and CDR2 is SVGIG (reference sequence). The full variable domain, completed using reference TRBV30 and TRBJ2-1, is SQTIHQWPATLVQPVGSPLSLECTVEGTSNPNLYWYRQAAGRGLQLLFYSVGIGQISSEVPQNLSASRPQDRQFILSSKKLLLSDSGFYLCAWSVSSGGYNEQFFGPGTRLTVL.

The chain recombines TRBV30 with TRBJ2-5; tentatively, D is TRBD2 (6 bases). Per germline, CDR1 GTSNPN and CDR2 SVGIG (reference sequence). The germline V and J ends were trimmed by 4 bases and 0 bases, with 12 bases remaining between them. This CDR3 has 14 residues. The CDR3: CAWTRDLYQETQYF. CDR3 in DNA: TGTGCCTGGACGCGGGACCTGTACCAAGAGACCCAGTACTTC.

The chain combines TRBV2 with TRBJ1-5; no firm D call. CDR3 length: 14 residues. Germline V gene data show CDR1 as SNHLY and CDR2 as FYNNEI. The V end lost 3 bases, the J end lost 6 bases, and 12 bases lay between the germline ends. This CDR3 reads CASSEEGGLQPQHF. The CDR3 region has the DNA TGTGCCAGCAGTGAGGAGGGAGGGCTTCAGCCCCAGCATTTT. The full variable domain, its missing parts supplied by reference TRBV2 and TRBJ1-5, is EPEVTQTPSHQVTQMGQEVILRCVPISNHLYFYWYRQILGQKVEFLVSFYNNEISEKSEIFDDQFSVERPDGSNFTLKIRSTKLEDSAMYFCASSEEGGLQPQHFGDGTRLSIL.